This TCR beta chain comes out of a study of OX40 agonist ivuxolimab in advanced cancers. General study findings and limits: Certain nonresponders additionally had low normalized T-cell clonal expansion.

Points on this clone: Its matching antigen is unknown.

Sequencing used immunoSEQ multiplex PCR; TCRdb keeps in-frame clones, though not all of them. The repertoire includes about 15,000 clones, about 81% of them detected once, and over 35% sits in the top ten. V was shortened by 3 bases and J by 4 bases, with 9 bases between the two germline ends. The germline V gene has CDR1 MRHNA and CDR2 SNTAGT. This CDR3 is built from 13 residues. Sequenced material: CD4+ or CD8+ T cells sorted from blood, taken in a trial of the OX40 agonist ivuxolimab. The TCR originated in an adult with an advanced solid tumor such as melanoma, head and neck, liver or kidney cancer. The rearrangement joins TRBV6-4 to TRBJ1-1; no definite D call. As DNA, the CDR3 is TGTGCCAGCAGTGAGGGTTGGGGCACTGAAGCTTTCTTT. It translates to CASSEGWGTEAFF.